The source of this TCR beta chain is a study of cytomegalovirus exposure and HLA in healthy donors. At the level of the study: A previous analysis identified 117 million unique TCR beta sequences derived from about 180 million T cells. Whole-study findings and limits: About 87% or about 30% of the time was how often most TCR beta V segments were productive, according to an earlier analysis. Some TCR beta chains (164 of them) were listed as cytomegalovirus-associated.

In the case of this clone: Antigen: not known.

Both 60 Vbeta primers and 13 Jbeta primers went into the PCR. Some clones are missing from TCRdb's copy, which holds only in-frame ones; the method was immunoSEQ multiplex PCR. The sample carries about 140,000 clones, approximately 82% recorded once. The V end was cut by 3 bases, the J end by 2 bases, with 11 bases between. The length of the CDR3 is 14 residues. Germline V gene sequence: CDR1 SGHNT, CDR2 YENEEA. Sequenced sample: PBMCs. The receptor was isolated from a man aged 25 to 40 in good health and CMV-seropositive. The genes are TRBV11-3 and TRBJ2-7; the D gene is possibly TRBD1 (6 bases). CDR3 coding DNA: TGTGCCAGCAGCTTGGGGCAGGGGACCTACGAGCAGTACTTC. It yields the protein CASSLGQGTYEQYF.